This TCR beta chain originates from a study of cytomegalovirus exposure and HLA in healthy donors. Regarding the study as a whole: The CMV antigen specificity of a few CMV-associated chains was confirmed through in vitro analysis. Reportedly, cytomegalovirus status was diagnosed with high sensitivity and specificity. Most TCRs appeared rarely, but some public TCRs recurred in many donors. It was approximately 150 TCR beta chains that were listed as cytomegalovirus-associated.

Remarks on this clone: No antigen is known for it.

The repertoire was sequenced with immunoSEQ multiplex PCR; TCRdb's copy has only in-frame clones and lacks some. The table records approximately 150,000 clones, approximately 93% of them present only once. The source material was PBMCs. The TCR was taken from a man aged 18 to 30 in good health and CMV-seronegative.

This CDR3 is CAISADRNEQYF. The CDR3 nucleotides are TGTGCCATCAGTGCCGACAGGAACGAGCAGTACTTC. This sequence joins TRBV10-3 and TRBJ2-7, with D possibly matching TRBD1 (6 bases). This CDR3 has 12 residues. CDR1 is ENHRY, CDR2 SYGVKD, per germline. Deletions cut 4 bases from V and 5 bases from J, with 9 bases between.